A selection of T cell receptor beta chains follows, all from one sample in a study of blood T cell repertoires in COVID-19. Sequencing was performed with immunoSEQ multiplex PCR; in TCRdb, only in-frame clones are kept and a portion is missing. The sample has about 120,000 clones; over 65% are singletons. Input material: peripheral blood. The origin of the receptors is a woman aged 65 to 85 with acute or convalescent COVID-19. Each CDR3 is given with its conserved first and last residue. The D gene is left open where the match is weak. Expanded clones are given a class, and other clones once, few, many or no size at all.

clone size | J gene | V gene | D gene | CDR3 DNA | CDR3 protein
- | TRBJ1-4 | TRBV7-2 | TRBD1 | TGTGCCAGCAGCCGGGACAGCACTAATGAAAAACTGTTTTTT | CASSRDSTNEKLFF
- | TRBJ1-5 | TRBV2 | TRBD1 | TGTGCCAGCAGCCGCGACAGGGGGCAAGGTCAGCCCCAGCATTTT | CASSRDRGQGQPQHF
- | TRBJ1-1 | TRBV25-1 | - | TGTGCCAGCAGTGAATCCAGGGGGAACACTGAAGCTTTCTTT | CASSESRGNTEAFF
- | TRBJ1-1 | TRBV7-2 | - | TGTGCCAGCAGCTTAGCTACAGCCCAGGGCACTGAAGCTTTCTTT | CASSLATAQGTEAFF
once | TRBJ1-2 | TRBV3-1/TRBV3-2 | - | TGTGCCAGCAGCCAGGGTCCGGGGGGGCGCGAGAATGGCTACACCTTC | CASSQGPGGRENGYTF
few | TRBJ1-2 | TRBV18 | - | TGTGCCAGCTCACAACAGGGCTATGGCTACACCTTC | CASSQQGYGYTF
- | TRBJ1-2 | TRBV6-2/TRBV6-3 | - | TGTGCCAGCAGTCAGCAGGTCCACTATGGCTACACCTTC | CASSQQVHYGYTF
- | TRBJ1-4 | TRBV7-7 | TRBD1 | TGTGCCAGCAGCCCTGACAGGGGAACTGAAAAACTGTTTTTT | CASSPDRGTEKLFF
- | TRBJ2-7 | TRBV6-5 | - | TGTGCCAGCTTGGGTGGGGGGTCCTACGAGCAGTACTTC | CASLGGGSYEQYF
few | TRBJ1-1 | TRBV20-1 | TRBD1 | TGCCAGACAGGGGGGAACACTGAAGCTTTCTTT | CQTGGNTEAFF
- | TRBJ1-2 | TRBV19 | TRBD1 | TGTGCCAGTAGTGTCCGACAGGGGTTTAATCATGGCTACACCTTC | CASSVRQGFNHGYTF
- | TRBJ2-2 | TRBV5-6 | TRBD1 | TGTGCCAGCAGCTTTACAGGGGCGAACACCGGGGAGCTGTTTTTT | CASSFTGANTGELFF
once | TRBJ2-7 | TRBV21-1 | - | TGTGCCAGCAGCAAAAGTGAGAGACACATGAGCTCCTACGAGCAGTACTTC | CASSKSERHMSSYEQYF
- | TRBJ2-2 | TRBV6-5 | - | TGTGCCAGCAGTCTCCGACTAGAGCGGGCCGGGGAGCTGTTTTTT | CASSLRLERAGELFF
- | TRBJ1-2 | TRBV18 | TRBD1 | TGTGCCAGCTCACCACCCCGGGACAGGGGGTTTTTCTGGGTATGCTACACCTTC | CASSPPRDRGFFWVCYTF
once | TRBJ1-6 | TRBV15 | - | TGTGCCACCACCCGGGGTAATTCACCCCTCCACTTT | CATTRGNSPLHF
- | TRBJ2-1 | TRBV5-1 | TRBD2 | TGCGCCAGCAGCTTGGGGAGCTTGAGCGGGGCTAGCAGGGCCGGGAATGAGCAGTTCTTC | CASSLGSLSGASRAGNEQFF
- | TRBJ2-2 | TRBV19 | - | TGTGCCAGTGGGGGCTTCTACGGGACGAACACCGGGGAGCTGTTTTTT | CASGGFYGTNTGELFF
- | TRBJ2-2 | TRBV25-1 | TRBD2 | TGTGCCAGCAGTCGTCTAGCGGACAACACCGGGGAGCTGTTTTTT | CASSRLADNTGELFF
- | TRBJ1-2 | TRBV20-1 | - | TGCAGTGCTAGTCCTCCGGCCGCGAGGAGAGGCTACACCTTC | CSASPPAARRGYTF
- | TRBJ1-4 | TRBV6-6 | - | TGTGCCAGTAGAGCAACTAATGAAAAACTGTTTTTT | CASRATNEKLFF
few | TRBJ1-5 | TRBV19 | - | TGTGCCAGTAGTATTGGTATGGCAGGGTCCAATCAGCCCCAGCATTTT | CASSIGMAGSNQPQHF
- | TRBJ2-6 | TRBV30 | - | TGTGCCTGGCAGGGACTTCCAGGATTTAGCTCTGGGGCCAACGTCCTGACTTTC | CAWQGLPGFSSGANVLTF
- | TRBJ1-2 | TRBV5-6 | TRBD1 | TGTGCCAGCAGCTTGGGACAGGGGAACTATGGCTACACCTTC | CASSLGQGNYGYTF
few | TRBJ1-6 | TRBV30 | TRBD1 | TGTGCCTGGAGTGGACAGGGTAGGGGGTCACCCCTCCACTTT | CAWSGQGRGSPLHF
- | TRBJ2-2 | TRBV6-5 | - | TGTGCCAGCAGTTACTTGGGGGGGCGGACCACCGGGGAGCTGTTTTTT | CASSYLGGRTTGELFF